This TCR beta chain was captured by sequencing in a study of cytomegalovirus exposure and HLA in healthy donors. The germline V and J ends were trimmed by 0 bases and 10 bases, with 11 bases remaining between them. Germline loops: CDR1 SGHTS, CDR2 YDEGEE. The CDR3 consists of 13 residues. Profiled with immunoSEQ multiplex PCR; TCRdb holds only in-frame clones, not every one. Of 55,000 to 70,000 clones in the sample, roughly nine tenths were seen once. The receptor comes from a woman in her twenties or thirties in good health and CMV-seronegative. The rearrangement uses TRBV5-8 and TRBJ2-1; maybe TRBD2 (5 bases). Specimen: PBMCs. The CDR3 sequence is CASSLAYEREQFF. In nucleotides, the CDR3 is TGTGCCAGCAGCTTGGCCTACGAGCGGGAGCAGTTCTTC.